The 6 T cell receptor beta chains presented below share a single source sample, sequenced in a study of cytomegalovirus exposure and HLA in healthy donors. Here immunoSEQ multiplex PCR was the method, and the copy in TCRdb shows in-frame clones only, minus some. The table lists tens of thousands of clones, approximately 84% of them singletons. Specimen: PBMCs. The receptors derive from a woman between 18 and 29 years old in good health and CMV-seropositive.

This chain joins TRBV4-1 and TRBJ2-1, with 12 bases that match TRBD2. The CDR3 has 17 amino acids. V lost 6 bases, J lost 1 base, and 7 bases stayed unmatched. Germline-derived CDR1 and CDR2 are MGHRA and YSYEKL. CDR3 loop: CASSPSGGASSYNEQFF. The DNA of the CDR3 is TGCGCCAGCAGTCCTAGCGGGGGGGCCTCATCCTACAATGAGCAGTTCTTC.

This clone was detected once. V gene TRBV5-1 combines with J gene TRBJ1-1; TRBD1 matches 7 bases. Germline CDR1 reads SGHRS; CDR2 reads YFSETQ. Trimming took 4 bases from V and 4 from J; bases not matched to a gene: 7. The CDR3 has 14 residues. CDR3 residues: CASSQRQGSTEAFF. As DNA, the CDR3 is TGCGCCAGCAGCCAAAGACAGGGTAGCACTGAAGCTTTCTTT.

V usage is TRBV6-1 and J usage is TRBJ2-7; D is uncertain. Trimming pared 4 bases from V and 6 bases from J, leaving 10 bases between. The CDR3 has 12 amino acids. The germline gives CDR1 MNHNS, CDR2 SASEGT. For the CDR3, the DNA is TGTGCCAGCAGTGGGTTCGGTCTCGAGCAGTACTTC. This codes for CASSGFGLEQYF.

This clone was seen more than once but under ten times. J is TRBJ1-6 and V is TRBV6-1, with TRBD1 matching 7 bases. From germline, CDR1 is MNHNS and CDR2 SASEGT. There are 14 residues in the CDR3. V trimming: 6 bases; J trimming: 10 bases; junction bases outside the gene matches: 9. CDR3 protein: CASRHRDRASPLHF. CDR3 DNA: TGTGCCAGCAGGCATAGAGACAGGGCCTCACCCCTCCACTTT.

The rearrangement joins TRBV5-1 to TRBJ2-2; tentatively, D is TRBD2 (5 bases). Germline CDR1 SGHRS, CDR2 YFSETQ. The germline V and J ends were trimmed by 0 bases and 7 bases, with 10 bases remaining between them. The CDR3 runs to 14 residues. CDR3 sequence reads: CASSLEGAGGELFF. The CDR3 DNA sequence: TGCGCCAGCAGCTTGGAGGGCGCGGGCGGGGAGCTGTTTTTT. The full variable domain, its missing parts supplied by reference TRBV5-1 and TRBJ2-2, is KAGVTQTPRYLIKTRGQQVTLSCSPISGHRSVSWYQQTPGQGLQFLFEYFSETQRNKGNFPGRFSGRQFSNSRSEMNVSTLELGDSALYLCASSLEGAGGELFFGEGSRLTVL.

The chain combines TRBV11-3 with TRBJ2-1, with 10 positions matching TRBD2. V lost 6 bases and J lost 1; bases outside the gene matches: 6. The CDR3 is 16 residues long. Germline CDR1 SGHNT, CDR2 YENEEA. The CDR3 DNA sequence: TGTGCCAGCAGGGATTCTAGCGGGGGATCCTACAATGAGCAGTTCTTC. It encodes CASRDSSGGSYNEQFF.